These 26 T cell receptor beta chains share one sample of origin, sequenced in a study of blood T cell repertoires in COVID-19. Sequencing was performed with immunoSEQ multiplex PCR; in TCRdb, only in-frame clones are kept and a portion is missing. This table holds roughly 76,000 clones, about 88% found once. The sample consisted of peripheral blood. The receptors come from a man in his fifties with acute or convalescent COVID-19.

The V gene is TRBV2, the J gene TRBJ2-7; the match to TRBD1 covers 7 bases. The CDR3 has 14 amino acids. Germline V lookup: CDR1 SNHLY, CDR2 FYNNEI. The V gene end was trimmed by 2 bases and the J gene end by 1 base; junction bases not matched to a gene: 2. The CDR3: CASSEQGVSYEQYV. For the CDR3, the DNA is TGTGCCAGCAGTGAACAGGGGGTATCCTACGAGCAGTACGTC.

The chain links TRBV11-2 to TRBJ1-1, with a possible D match to TRBD1 (5 bases). The CDR3 has 15 amino acids. V lost 7 bases and J lost 1, with 16 bases in between. Germline V gene lookup returns CDR1 SGHAT and CDR2 FQNNGV. CDR3 residues: CASNPPYRQNTEAFF. CDR3 bases: TGTGCCAGCAATCCCCCCTACAGGCAGAACACTGAAGCTTTCTTT. Drawing the rest from reference TRBV11-2 and TRBJ1-1, the complete variable domain is EAGVAQSPRYKIIEKRQSVAFWCNPISGHATLYWYQQILGQGPKLLIQFQNNGVVDDSQLPKDRFSAERLKGVDSTLKIQPAKLEDSAVYLCASNPPYRQNTEAFFGQGTRLTVV.

The chain recombines TRBV7-3 with TRBJ1-6; 7 positions match TRBD1. Germline V gene data show CDR1 as SGHTA and CDR2 as FQGTGA. The CDR3 covers 15 residues. V gave up 1 base and J gave up 8 bases; unmatched junction bases: 5. For the CDR3, the DNA is TGTGCCAGCAGCTTAAACCCGGGACAGCATTCACCCCTCCACTTT. Amino acids: CASSLNPGQHSPLHF.

The J gene is TRBJ2-5, the V gene TRBV6-5; D call uncertain. From germline, CDR1 is MNHEY and CDR2 SVGAGI. The length of the CDR3 is 12 residues. V was clipped by 2 bases and J by 5 bases, with 6 bases between them. The CDR3 coding sequence is TGTGCCAGCAGTTACGACGGGGAGACCCAGTACTTC. It translates to CASSYDGETQYF.

V gene TRBV7-8 combines with J gene TRBJ2-1, with 11 bases that match TRBD1. This CDR3 spans 15 amino acids. Germline-derived CDR1 and CDR2 are SGHVS and FQNEAQ. Trimming removed 6 bases from V and 7 bases from J; junction bases left unmatched: 8. The CDR3 sequence is CASSFGQGALNEQFF. As DNA, the CDR3 is TGTGCCAGCAGTTTTGGACAGGGGGCATTGAATGAGCAGTTCTTC.

This clone appeared a few times. The chain couples TRBV27 to TRBJ1-2, with a weak D call TRBD1 (6 bases). V was trimmed by 5 bases and J by 5 bases, leaving 18 bases between them. The CDR3 spans 15 residues. Germline V gene sequence: CDR1 MNHEY, CDR2 SMNVEV (reference sequence). CDR3 sequence (DNA): TGTGCCAGCAGTCCTGCCGGGACACCGCAATATGGCTACACCTTC. As protein: CASSPAGTPQYGYTF.

This clone was found a few times. This chain connects TRBV2 to TRBJ1-2; D possibly corresponds to TRBD1 (6 bases). The V gene's germline CDR1 is SNHLY and CDR2 FYNNEI. V was cut by 6 bases and J by 4 bases, with 15 bases left in between. The CDR3 is 14 residues long. CDR3 protein: CASRRMDSRYGYTF. For the CDR3, the DNA is TGTGCCAGCAGACGGATGGACAGCCGCTATGGCTACACCTTC.

The chain is built from TRBV7-8 and TRBJ1-5; D remains ambiguous. This CDR3 is built from 17 residues. V lost 3 bases to trimming and J lost 0 bases, with 15 bases between them. Germline V CDR1 and CDR2: SGHVS, FQNEAQ. CDR3 loop: CASSFGGGQHSNQPQHF. The CDR3 DNA reads TGTGCCAGCAGCTTTGGAGGAGGTCAGCATAGCAATCAGCCCCAGCATTTT.

The chain is built from TRBV29-1 and TRBJ2-5; 7 nucleotides match TRBD2. Germline V gene sequence: CDR1 SQVTM, CDR2 ANQGSEA. V was clipped by 1 base and J by 2 bases; unmatched bases: 7. The CDR3 is 15 residues long. The CDR3 DNA follows: TGCAGCGTTGAAGTGCCAGGGCGGGGGCAAGAGACCCAGTACTTC. This sequence encodes CSVEVPGRGQETQYF.

The rearrangement links TRBV28 to TRBJ2-7; D may be TRBD1 (5 bases). The germline gives CDR1 MDHEN, CDR2 SYDVKM. The V and J ends lost 7 bases and 1 base respectively, with 11 bases between them. The CDR3 runs 13 residues. As DNA, the CDR3 is TGTGCCAGCAAGATAGGGGAATCCTACGAGCAGTACTTC. The encoded protein is CASKIGESYEQYF.

The chain employs TRBV30 and TRBJ2-3; 10 bases align to TRBD2. The CDR3 is made up of 15 amino acids. Germline V gene lookup returns CDR1 GTSNPN and CDR2 SVGIG (reference sequence). V dropped 0 bases and J dropped 6; count of bases not matched to a gene: 6. The CDR3 protein is CAWSVAGGPPDTQYF. DNA of the CDR3: TGTGCCTGGAGTGTAGCGGGGGGGCCACCTGATACGCAGTATTTT.

The chain uses TRBV19 and TRBJ1-2; the match to TRBD1 covers 12 bases. This CDR3 has 16 amino acids. J gave up 7 bases and V 4 bases, and 10 bases lay outside the gene matches. Germline V lookup: CDR1 LNHDA, CDR2 SQIVND (reference sequence). The CDR3 nucleotides read TGTGCCAGTAGTAGAGCTCCGGGACAGGGGGCATTTGGCTACACCTTC. Amino acids: CASSRAPGQGAFGYTF.

This rearrangement joins TRBV2 to TRBJ2-7; no clear D gene. Germline V gene sequence: CDR1 SNHLY, CDR2 FYNNEI. The CDR3 spans 14 residues. The V end was cut by 3 bases, the J end by 1 base, with 10 bases between. In DNA, the CDR3 is TGTGCCAGCAGTGAGACTCGAGATTCCTACGAGCAGTACTTC. Residues: CASSETRDSYEQYF.

This rearrangement joins TRBV5-1 to TRBJ2-3, with D tentatively TRBD1 (6 bases). The CDR3 is made up of 15 amino acids. Germline V CDR1 and CDR2: SGHRS, YFSETQ. Deletions cut 0 bases from V and 5 bases from J, with 13 bases between. This chain's CDR3 is CASSLVGTHLDTQYF. CDR3 DNA: TGCGCCAGCAGCTTGGTGGGGACACACTTAGATACGCAGTATTTT.

This chain uses TRBV5-8 with TRBJ2-2; the D gene is possibly TRBD2 (5 bases). CDR1 SGHTS and CDR2 YDEGEE come from the germline V gene. V was cut by 5 bases and J by 0 bases, with 8 bases left in between. This CDR3 region has 14 residues. CDR3 amino acids: CASRRGTNTGELFF. CDR3 DNA: TGTGCCAGCAGAAGAGGGACGAACACCGGGGAGCTGTTTTTT.

V and J are TRBV15 and TRBJ2-1; D unresolved. CDR1 LNHNV and CDR2 YYDKDF come from the germline V gene (reference sequence). The V gene lost 2 bases and the J gene lost 9 bases, with 8 bases spanning the gap. The CDR3 loop spans 12 amino acids. CDR3: CATSRLVGEQFF. The CDR3 DNA reads as TGTGCCACCAGCAGATTAGTTGGTGAGCAGTTCTTC.

V usage is TRBV28 and J usage is TRBJ1-4; TRBD1 might be the D (6 bases). Trimming stripped 5 bases from V and 7 bases from J, with 23 bases between. Germline values: CDR1 MDHEN, CDR2 SYDVKM. This CDR3 has 17 residues. The CDR3 bases are TGTGCCAGCAGTACTTCTTGGGGGGGGCGATTGGTTGAAAAACTGTTTTTT. This sequence encodes CASSTSWGGRLVEKLFF. The full variable domain, completed using reference TRBV28 and TRBJ1-4, is DVKVTQSSRYLVKRTGEKVFLECVQDMDHENMFWYRQDPGLGLRLIYFSYDVKMKEKGDIPEGYSVSREKKERFSLILESASTNQTSMYLCASSTSWGGRLVEKLFFGSGTQLSVL.

The V and J genes are TRBV5-1 and TRBJ1-5, with D perhaps matching TRBD1 (5 bases). CDR1 SGHRS and CDR2 YFSETQ come from the germline V gene. CDR3 length equals 15 residues. Trimming pared 0 bases from V and 6 bases from J, leaving 13 bases between. CDR3 DNA: TGCGCCAGCAGCTTGGAGGGGATAACGGGTCAGCCCCAGCATTTT. As protein: CASSLEGITGQPQHF.

The rearrangement joins TRBV27 to TRBJ2-7; TRBD1 matches 9 bases. The germline V gene encodes CDR1 MNHEY and CDR2 SMNVEV (reference sequence). Trimming at V came to 6 bases and at J to 5 bases, leaving 11 bases not matched to a gene. This CDR3 is built from 15 residues. The CDR3 sequence: CASSLLTGGFHEQYF. The CDR3 bases are TGTGCCAGCAGCCTCCTCACAGGGGGCTTCCACGAGCAGTACTTC.

This chain joins TRBV18 and TRBJ1-3; 7 bases align to TRBD1. The CDR3 covers 14 residues. Germline loops: CDR1 KGHSH, CDR2 LQKENI. J was trimmed by 3 bases and V by 3 bases; bases with no gene match: 2. Written as DNA, the CDR3 is TGTGCCAGCTCACCGACAGGGATTGGAAACACCATATATTTT. Its translation is CASSPTGIGNTIYF. Using reference TRBV18 and TRBJ1-3 for the parts outside the CDR3, the full variable domain is NAGVMQNPRHLVRRRGQEARLRCSPMKGHSHVYWYRQLPEEGLKFMVYLQKENIIDESGMPKERFSAEFPKEGPSILRIQQVVRGDSAAYFCASSPTGIGNTIYFGEGSWLTVV.

The sample holds one count of this clone. This sequence joins TRBV16 and TRBJ2-7; D not certain. The CDR3 is made up of 13 amino acids. Looked up from germline, CDR1 is KGHSY and CDR2 is FQNENV. V lost 4 bases, J lost 5 bases, and 12 bases lay in between. DNA of the CDR3: TGTGCCAGCAGCCTTCACGGTAACGACGAGCAGTACTTC. The encoded protein is CASSLHGNDEQYF.

The chain carries TRBV5-1 and TRBJ2-7; weak D call: TRBD1 (5 bases). In germline, CDR1 is SGHRS, CDR2 YFSETQ. The CDR3 spans 15 residues. Trimming left V 3 bases short and J 2 bases short, with 15 bases between. CDR3 amino acids: CASSSRWGGTYEQYF. As DNA, the CDR3 is TGCGCCAGCAGCTCCCGGTGGGGCGGAACCTACGAGCAGTACTTC.

The rearrangement joins TRBV10-3 to TRBJ1-1; no clear D. Germline V CDR1 and CDR2: ENHRY, SYGVKD. The CDR3 extends over 12 amino acids. Trimming took off 5 bases at V and 1 base at J, with 5 bases between the two ends. CDR3 in DNA: TGTGCCATCAGTTCATCGAACACTGAAGCTTTCTTT. Translated: CAISSSNTEAFF.

The CDR3: CASSLDTGTGVPEAFF. The CDR3 DNA reads TGTGCCAGCAGTTTAGACACCGGGACAGGGGTCCCTGAAGCTTTCTTT. The V and J genes are TRBV28 and TRBJ1-1; TRBD1 agrees at 10 bases. Germline V lookup: CDR1 MDHEN, CDR2 SYDVKM. There are 16 residues in the CDR3. J lost 6 bases, V lost 2 bases, and 9 bases had no gene match. Looking up the rest from reference TRBV28 and TRBJ1-1 gives the full variable domain: DVKVTQSSRYLVKRTGEKVFLECVQDMDHENMFWYRQDPGLGLRLIYFSYDVKMKEKGDIPEGYSVSREKKERFSLILESASTNQTSMYLCASSLDTGTGVPEAFFGQGTRLTVV.

The chain joins TRBV15 to TRBJ2-1; 9 nucleotides line up with TRBD2. CDR1 and CDR2 from the germline V gene are LNHNV and YYDKDF (reference sequence). The CDR3 runs 15 residues. With V trimmed by 3 bases and J by 4 bases, 4 bases remained unmatched. The CDR3, as DNA: TGTGCCACCAGCAGGAGACTAGCGGAGTACAATGAGCAGTTCTTC. This codes for CATSRRLAEYNEQFF.

The chain recombines TRBV30 with TRBJ1-1; 7 positions match TRBD1. Germline V gene sequence: CDR1 GTSNPN, CDR2 SVGIG (reference sequence). CDR3 length: 12 amino acids. The DNA of the CDR3 is TGTGCGTGGGACAGAGTAAACACTGAAGCTTTCTTT. This encodes CAWDRVNTEAFF.